This entry is about one T cell receptor beta chain. What it binds is unknown. With 60 Vbeta and 13 Jbeta primers, the PCR was carried out. TCRdb keeps only in-frame clones here, not all; method: immunoSEQ multiplex PCR. Of about 170,000 clones in the sample, under 85% were seen once. The record originates from a study of cytomegalovirus exposure and HLA in healthy donors. Overall study context: In an earlier analysis, 90 million to 120 million unique TCR beta sequences were found from approximately 170 million T cells.

Study conclusions and caveats: Sequencing likely produced, as an artifact, a cluster of highly shared sequence variants. Donors belonging to an Asian-associated ancestry cluster reportedly showed fewer N-insertions in productive TCRs than the roughly 670-donor mean, according to what a later analysis found.

Sequencing was carried out using PBMCs. This receptor was taken from a female donor in good health and CMV-seronegative.

The CDR3, as DNA: TGCGCCAGCAGCCTCCAGGGGGCCGCCTACAATGAGCAGTTCTTC. Its protein is CASSLQGAAYNEQFF. This chain uses TRBV5-1 with TRBJ2-1; 8 bases agree with TRBD1. Germline values: CDR1 SGHRS, CDR2 YFSETQ. The junction had 5 bases not matched to a gene; V was cut back by 4 bases and J by 2 bases. This CDR3 is 15 amino acids long.